This T cell receptor beta chain came from a study of molecular identifiers for immune sequencing clone quantification. Listed TCR primers, together with previously described methods, were used for the bulk TCR libraries. A single record per CDR3 protein comes from TCRdb applying MiXCR to the PCR reads. The sample includes over 600,000 distinct CDR3 sequences, 15% to 20% of them seen just once. Sorting selected naive CD8 T cells with a CD8+CD4-CCR7+CD45RA+ phenotype. Study-wide results and limits: Spike-in Jurkat TCR RNA from a single cell reportedly registered among about 1 million naive cells. Barcode-sharing identical TCR molecules could underestimate highly expanded clone sizes.

This clonotype was counted many times. Its antigen is still unknown. The V gene's germline CDR1 is MNHEY and CDR2 SMNVEV (reference sequence). This CDR3 contains 15 residues. V was pared by 7 bases and J by 2 bases, with 16 bases between. The TCR was taken from a human donor in good health. Some libraries in this study had Jurkat cell RNA spiked in. The specimen sequenced was naive CD8+ T cells from blood, with Jurkat cell RNA spiked in. Subset defined: FACS-sorted CD8+CD4-CCR7+CD45RA+ naive T cells. The chain uses TRBV27 and TRBJ2-3; TRBD2 is a possible D gene (6 bases). In DNA, the CDR3 is TGTGCCAGCACCCCCCTGGGCGGGACCACAGATACGCAGTATTTT. Translation gives CASTPLGGTTDTQYF.